What follows describes a single T cell receptor (beta chain). Its target is not known. Assay: immunoSEQ multiplex PCR; the TCRdb copy retains only in-frame clones and omits some. The sample includes roughly 120,000 clones, approximately 90% of them seen just once. V shed 6 bases and J shed 0 bases, with 15 bases lying between them. From germline, CDR1 is ENHRY and CDR2 SYGVKD. The CDR3 spans 16 residues. These data belong to a study of T cell responses to AZD1222 COVID-19 vaccine. General study findings and limits: Females outnumbered males among donors, who were mostly white British; clonal diversity was possibly underestimated. Mapped onto spike, vaccine-associated CD4 TCRs spanned it and were dominant at 160-218 and 743-854.

The TCR originated in an adult in good health. Sequencing used peripheral blood, obtained on day 0 of AZD1222 vaccination. This rearrangement joins TRBV10-3 to TRBJ2-1, with D maybe TRBD1 (5 bases). CDR3 sequence reads: CAIRAGQSGSYNEQFF. In nucleotides, the CDR3 is TGTGCCATCAGGGCTGGACAATCTGGCTCCTACAATGAGCAGTTCTTC.